The entry below describes one T cell receptor (beta chain). This CDR3 has 19 amino acids. Germline lookup yields CDR1 SGHAT and CDR2 FQNNGV. V dropped 3 bases and J dropped 1 base, with 19 bases sitting between them. The data are from a study of T cell repertoires and Cas9 in healthy adults. Study at large: CD4 and CD8 compartments: SpCas9-reactive T cells profiled for potency, cytotoxicity, lineage.

Data came from immunoSEQ multiplex PCR; TCRdb stores just in-frame clones and leaves some out. The sample holds some 14,000 clones; around 86% are singletons and the top ten take approximately 2.1%. The receptor was isolated from a human donor in good health. The specimen was Tregs (CD4+, CD25+, CD127-, CD137-, CD154-) from PBMCs; culture status not recorded. The chain uses TRBV11-2 and TRBJ2-6; either TRBD1 or TRBD2 may fit D (6 bases each). Here the CDR3 DNA reads TGTGCCAGCAGCTTTCGACTAGGCCAAACAGGGTCTGGGGCCAACGTCCTGACTTTC. This encodes CASSFRLGQTGSGANVLTF.